The sequence of this T cell receptor beta chain was determined in a study of CD8 T cells in Susac syndrome. Findings and limits, study-wide: It was acknowledged in the study that its TCR sequencing and HLA analysis involved a relatively small number of individuals.

Germline CDR1 MDHEN, CDR2 SYDVKM. The CDR3 length is 16 residues. The RNA, about 0.5 to 1 ug, was put through reverse transcription using random hexamers. Each CDR3 protein gets one entry after TCRdb re-called the immunoSEQ multiplex PCR reads with MiXCR. This table has around 300,000 distinct CDR3 sequences, around 85% appearing once. Details on this clonotype: The antigen is unknown. The junction departs from the called germline gene at one end, perhaps through a read error.

CD8+ and CD4+ T cells were negatively isolated; TEMRA cells were FACS-enriched. This chain uses TRBV28 with TRBJ2-7; TRBD2 matches at 8 bases. This TCR derives from a human donor with multiple sclerosis. Sequencing input: CD8+ T cells from PBMCs. CDR3 DNA: TGTGCCAGCAGGTTATCGGGACTAGAGGAAACCTACGAGCAGTACTTC. This sequence encodes CASRLSGLEETYEQYF.